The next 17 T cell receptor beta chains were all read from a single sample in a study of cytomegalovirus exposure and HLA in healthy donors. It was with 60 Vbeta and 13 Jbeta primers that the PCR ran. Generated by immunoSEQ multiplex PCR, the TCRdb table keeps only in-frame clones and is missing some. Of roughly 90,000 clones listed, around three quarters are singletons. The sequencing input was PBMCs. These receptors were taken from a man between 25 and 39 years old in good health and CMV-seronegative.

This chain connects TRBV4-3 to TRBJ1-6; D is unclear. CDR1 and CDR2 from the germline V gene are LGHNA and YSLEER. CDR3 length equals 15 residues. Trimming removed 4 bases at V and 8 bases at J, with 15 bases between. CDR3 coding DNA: TGCGCCAGCAGCCCAACTAGCCGGGCGGATTCACCCCTCCACTTT. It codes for CASSPTSRADSPLHF.

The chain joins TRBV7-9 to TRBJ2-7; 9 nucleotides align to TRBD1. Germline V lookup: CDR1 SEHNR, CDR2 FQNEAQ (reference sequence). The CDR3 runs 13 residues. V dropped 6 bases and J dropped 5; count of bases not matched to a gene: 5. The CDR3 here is CASRQGARHEQYF. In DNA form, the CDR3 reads TGTGCCAGCAGACAGGGGGCGAGACACGAGCAGTACTTC.

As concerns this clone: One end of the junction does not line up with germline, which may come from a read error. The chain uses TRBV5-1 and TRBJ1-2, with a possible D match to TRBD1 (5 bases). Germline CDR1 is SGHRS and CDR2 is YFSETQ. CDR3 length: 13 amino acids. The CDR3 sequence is CASSSGGAEGIKF. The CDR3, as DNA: TGCGCCAGCAGCTCCGGCGGAGCGGAGGGGATTAAGTTC.

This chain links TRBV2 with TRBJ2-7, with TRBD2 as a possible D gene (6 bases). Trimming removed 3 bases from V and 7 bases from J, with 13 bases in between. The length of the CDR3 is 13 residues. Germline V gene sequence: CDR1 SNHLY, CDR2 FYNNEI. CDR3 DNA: TGTGCCAGCAGTGACTATGTGGGGGGTGAGCAGTACTTC. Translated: CASSDYVGGEQYF.

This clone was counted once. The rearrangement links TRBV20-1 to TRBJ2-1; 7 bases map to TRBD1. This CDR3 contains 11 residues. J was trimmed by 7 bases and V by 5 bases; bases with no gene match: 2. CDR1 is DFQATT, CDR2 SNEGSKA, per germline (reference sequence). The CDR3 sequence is CSASGGNEQFF. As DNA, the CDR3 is TGCAGTGCTTCAGGGGGAAATGAGCAGTTCTTC.

The CDR3 loop is CASSERPSSYNEQFF. In DNA form, the CDR3 reads TGTGCCAGCAGTGAACGCCCGAGCTCCTACAATGAGCAGTTCTTC. This chain joins TRBV6-4 and TRBJ2-1; no clear D gene. The germline CDR1 and CDR2 sequences are MRHNA and SNTAGT. The V gene lost 3 bases and the J gene lost 0 bases, with 9 bases spanning the gap. This CDR3 spans 15 amino acids.

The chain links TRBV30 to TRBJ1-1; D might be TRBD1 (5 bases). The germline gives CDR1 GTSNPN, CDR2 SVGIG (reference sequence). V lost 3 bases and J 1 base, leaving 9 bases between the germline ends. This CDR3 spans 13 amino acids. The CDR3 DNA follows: TGTGCCTGGAGACGGCAGGGGAACACTGAAGCTTTCTTT. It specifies CAWRRQGNTEAFF.

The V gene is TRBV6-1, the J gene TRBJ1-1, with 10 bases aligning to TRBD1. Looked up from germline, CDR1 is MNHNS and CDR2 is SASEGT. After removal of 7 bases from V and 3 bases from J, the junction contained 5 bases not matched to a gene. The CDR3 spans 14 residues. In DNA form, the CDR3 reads TGTGCCAGCACCCGGGACAGGGGTGACACTGAAGCTTTCTTT. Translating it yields CASTRDRGDTEAFF.

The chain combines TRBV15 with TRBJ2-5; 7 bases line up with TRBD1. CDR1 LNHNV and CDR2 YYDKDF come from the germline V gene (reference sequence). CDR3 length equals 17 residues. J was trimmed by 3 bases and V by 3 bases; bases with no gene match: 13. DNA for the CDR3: TGTGCCACCAGCAGCATGCAGACAGGGTCTGCCAAAGAGACCCAGTACTTC. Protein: CATSSMQTGSAKETQYF.

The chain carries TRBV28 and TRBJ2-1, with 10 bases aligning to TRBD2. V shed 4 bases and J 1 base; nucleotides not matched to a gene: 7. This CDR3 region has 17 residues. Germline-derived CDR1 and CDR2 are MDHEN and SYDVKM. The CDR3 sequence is CASSSQRGGGSYNEQFF. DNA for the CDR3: TGTGCCAGCAGTTCGCAGCGGGGGGGCGGGTCCTACAATGAGCAGTTCTTC.

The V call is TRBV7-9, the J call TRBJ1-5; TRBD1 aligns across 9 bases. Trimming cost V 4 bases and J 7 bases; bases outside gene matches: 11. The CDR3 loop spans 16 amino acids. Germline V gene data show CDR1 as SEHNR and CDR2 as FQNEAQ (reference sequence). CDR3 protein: CASSSADRGVHQPQHF. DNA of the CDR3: TGTGCCAGCAGCTCGGCGGACAGGGGAGTCCACCAGCCCCAGCATTTT.

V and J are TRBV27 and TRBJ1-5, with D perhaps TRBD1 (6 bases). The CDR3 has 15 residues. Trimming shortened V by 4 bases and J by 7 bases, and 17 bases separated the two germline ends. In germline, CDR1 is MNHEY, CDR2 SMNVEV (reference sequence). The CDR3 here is CASSSQHPGVQPQHF. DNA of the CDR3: TGTGCCAGCAGTTCCCAGCACCCAGGGGTCCAGCCCCAGCATTTT.

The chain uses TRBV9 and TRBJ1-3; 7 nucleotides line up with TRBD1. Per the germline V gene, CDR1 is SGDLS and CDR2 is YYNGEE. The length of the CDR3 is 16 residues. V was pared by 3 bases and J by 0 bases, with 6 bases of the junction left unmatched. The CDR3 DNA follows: TGTGCCAGCAGCGCACAGGGGTCCCCCTCTGGAAACACCATATATTTT. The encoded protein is CASSAQGSPSGNTIYF.

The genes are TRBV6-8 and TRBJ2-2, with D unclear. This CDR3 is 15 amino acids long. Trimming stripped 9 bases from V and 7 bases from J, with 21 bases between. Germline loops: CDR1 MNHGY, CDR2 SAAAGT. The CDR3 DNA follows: TGTGCCAGGGTTGGGCAGCTTACGCTACACGGGGAGCTGTTTTTT. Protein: CARVGQLTLHGELFF.

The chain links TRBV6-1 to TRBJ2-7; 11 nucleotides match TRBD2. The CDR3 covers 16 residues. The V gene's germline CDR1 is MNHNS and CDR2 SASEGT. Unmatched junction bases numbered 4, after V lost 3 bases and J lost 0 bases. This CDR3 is CASSEKGLADSYEQYF. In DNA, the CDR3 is TGTGCCAGCAGTGAGAAGGGACTAGCGGACTCCTACGAGCAGTACTTC.

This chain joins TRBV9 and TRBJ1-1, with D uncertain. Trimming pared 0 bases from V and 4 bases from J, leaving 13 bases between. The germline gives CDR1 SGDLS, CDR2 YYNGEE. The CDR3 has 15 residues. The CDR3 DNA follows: TGTGCCAGCAGCGTAGACGGGAGAGTTAGCACTGAAGCTTTCTTT. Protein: CASSVDGRVSTEAFF. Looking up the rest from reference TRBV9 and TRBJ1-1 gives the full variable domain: DSGVTQTPKHLITATGQRVTLRCSPRSGDLSVYWYQQSLDQGLQFLIQYYNGEERAKGNILERFSAQQFPDLHSELNLSSLELGDSALYFCASSVDGRVSTEAFFGQGTRLTVV.

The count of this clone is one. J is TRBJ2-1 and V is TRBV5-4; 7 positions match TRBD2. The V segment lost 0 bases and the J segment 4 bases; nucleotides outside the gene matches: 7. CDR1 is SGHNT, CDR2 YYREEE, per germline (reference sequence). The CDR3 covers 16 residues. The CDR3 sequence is CASSLGGAGQYNEQFF. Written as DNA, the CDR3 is TGTGCCAGCAGCTTGGGAGGAGCGGGGCAGTACAATGAGCAGTTCTTC.